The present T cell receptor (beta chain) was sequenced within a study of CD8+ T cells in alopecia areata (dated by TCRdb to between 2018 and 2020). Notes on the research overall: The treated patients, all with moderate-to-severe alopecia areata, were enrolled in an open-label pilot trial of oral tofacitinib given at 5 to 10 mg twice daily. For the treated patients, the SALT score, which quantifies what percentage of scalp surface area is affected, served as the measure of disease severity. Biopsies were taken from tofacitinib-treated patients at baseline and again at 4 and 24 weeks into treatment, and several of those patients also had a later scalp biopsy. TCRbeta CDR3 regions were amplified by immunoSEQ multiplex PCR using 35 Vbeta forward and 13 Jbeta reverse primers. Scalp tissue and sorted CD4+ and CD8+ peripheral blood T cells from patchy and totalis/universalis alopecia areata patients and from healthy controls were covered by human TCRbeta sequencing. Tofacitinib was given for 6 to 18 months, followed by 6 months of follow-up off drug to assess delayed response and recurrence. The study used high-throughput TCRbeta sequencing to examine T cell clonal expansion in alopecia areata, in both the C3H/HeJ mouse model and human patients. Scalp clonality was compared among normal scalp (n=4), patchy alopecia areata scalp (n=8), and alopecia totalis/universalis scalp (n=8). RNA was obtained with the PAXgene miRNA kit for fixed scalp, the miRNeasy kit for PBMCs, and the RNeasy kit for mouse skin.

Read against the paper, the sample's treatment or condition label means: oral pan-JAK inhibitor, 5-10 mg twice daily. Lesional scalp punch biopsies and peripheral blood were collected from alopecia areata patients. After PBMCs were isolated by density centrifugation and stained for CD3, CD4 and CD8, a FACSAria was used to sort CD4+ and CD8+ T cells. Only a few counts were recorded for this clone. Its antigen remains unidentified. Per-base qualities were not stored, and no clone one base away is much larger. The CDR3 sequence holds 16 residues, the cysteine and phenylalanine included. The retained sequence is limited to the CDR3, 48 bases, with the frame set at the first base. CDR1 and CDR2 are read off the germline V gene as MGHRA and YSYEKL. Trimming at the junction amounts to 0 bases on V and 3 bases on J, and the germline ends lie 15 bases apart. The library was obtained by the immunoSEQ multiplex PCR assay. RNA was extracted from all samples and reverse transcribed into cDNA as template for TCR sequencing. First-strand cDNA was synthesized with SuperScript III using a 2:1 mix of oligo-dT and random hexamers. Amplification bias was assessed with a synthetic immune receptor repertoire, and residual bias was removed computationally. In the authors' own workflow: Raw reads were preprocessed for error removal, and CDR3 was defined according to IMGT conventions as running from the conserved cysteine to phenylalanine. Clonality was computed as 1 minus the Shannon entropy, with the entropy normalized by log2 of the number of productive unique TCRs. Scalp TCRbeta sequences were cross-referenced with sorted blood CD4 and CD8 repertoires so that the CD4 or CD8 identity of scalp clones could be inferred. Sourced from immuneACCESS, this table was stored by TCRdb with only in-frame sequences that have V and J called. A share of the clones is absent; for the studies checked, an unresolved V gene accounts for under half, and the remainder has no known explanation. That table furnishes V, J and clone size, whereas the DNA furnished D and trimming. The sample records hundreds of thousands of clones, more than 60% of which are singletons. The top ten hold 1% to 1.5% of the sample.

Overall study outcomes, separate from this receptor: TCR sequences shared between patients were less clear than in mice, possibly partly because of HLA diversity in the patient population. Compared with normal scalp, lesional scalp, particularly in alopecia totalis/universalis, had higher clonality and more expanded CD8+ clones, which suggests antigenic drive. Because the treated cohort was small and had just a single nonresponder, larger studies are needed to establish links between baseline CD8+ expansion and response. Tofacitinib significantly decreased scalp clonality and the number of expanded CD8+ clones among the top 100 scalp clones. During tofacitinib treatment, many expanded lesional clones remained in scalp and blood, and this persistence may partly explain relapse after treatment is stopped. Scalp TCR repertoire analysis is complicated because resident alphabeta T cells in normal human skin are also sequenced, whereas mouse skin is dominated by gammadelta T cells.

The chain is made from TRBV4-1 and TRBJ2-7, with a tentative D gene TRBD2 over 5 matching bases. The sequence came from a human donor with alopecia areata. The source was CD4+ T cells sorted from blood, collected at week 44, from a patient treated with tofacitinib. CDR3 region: CASSQEMGRGSYEQYF. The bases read TGCGCCAGCAGCCAAGAAATGGGGAGAGGGAGCTACGAGCAGTACTTC.